Listed here are 17 T cell receptor beta chains from one sample, sequenced in a study of early T cells in non-severe SARS-CoV-2 infection. TCRdb called the 5' RACE reads again in MiXCR, with one record for every CDR3 protein. The sample consists of tens of thousands of distinct CDR3 sequences, over 5% of them appearing once. The specimen sequenced was whole blood. These TCRs come from an adult who was a healthcare worker with PCR-confirmed SARS-CoV-2 infection or an uninfected control (not recorded which).

This clonotype has at least ten counts. The DNA of the CDR3 is TGCAGCGTACAGTCAGGTCGGAACACTGAAGCTTTCTTT. Its translation is CSVQSGRNTEAFF. The genes are TRBV29-1 and TRBJ1-1; D gene unclear. CDR3 length equals 13 residues. Trimming removed 6 bases at V and 1 base at J, with 12 bases between. Germline lookup yields CDR1 SQVTM and CDR2 ANQGSEA.

Many counts were recorded for this clonotype. The V and J genes are TRBV15 and TRBJ1-1, with D uncertain. Germline CDR1 is LNHNV and CDR2 is YYDKDF (reference sequence). CDR3 length: 16 amino acids. The V end was cut by 0 bases, the J end by 1 base, with 12 bases between. The CDR3 DNA is TGTGCCACCAGCAGAGATCGACCGACCTCGAACACTGAAGCTTTCTTT. This translates into CATSRDRPTSNTEAFF.

The table lists this clonotype with many counts. The chain employs TRBV6-2 or TRBV6-3 and TRBJ1-6; a possible D gene is TRBD1 (6 bases). CDR3 length equals 15 residues. In germline, CDR1 is MNHEY, CDR2 SVGEGT. Trimming cost V 4 bases and J 17 bases, with 24 bases left between them. CDR3 bases: TGTGCCAGCAGTTCACTACAGGGCTACACGGCCCAGATCCACTTT. Encoded protein: CASSSLQGYTAQIHF.

This clonotype was seen more than once but under ten times. V and J are TRBV7-9 and TRBJ1-6, with D tentatively TRBD1 (6 bases). CDR3 length: 15 amino acids. V lost 4 bases, J lost 7 bases, and 14 bases lay in between. Per the germline V gene, CDR1 is SEHNR and CDR2 is FQNEAQ (reference sequence). The CDR3 coding sequence is TGTGCCAGCAGCTATAGACAGGCGACAAATTCACCCCTCCACTTT. This sequence encodes CASSYRQATNSPLHF.

This clonotype was detected ten times or more. CDR3 loop: CATSRGGDQPQHF. The CDR3 nucleotides read TGTGCCACCAGCAGAGGGGGGGATCAGCCCCAGCATTTT. This chain uses TRBV15 with TRBJ1-5; the D gene is possibly TRBD1 (5 bases). Trimming pared 1 base from V and 5 bases from J, leaving 6 bases between. CDR1 and CDR2 from the germline V gene are LNHNV and YYDKDF (reference sequence). The CDR3 is 13 residues long.

This clonotype was recorded many times. J is TRBJ2-7 and V is TRBV6-5; 9 nucleotides line up with TRBD2. The CDR3 extends over 15 amino acids. Germline V gene lookup returns CDR1 MNHEY and CDR2 SVGAGI. The junction had 8 bases not matched to a gene; V was cut back by 6 bases and J by 2 bases. The CDR3 sequence: CASSFRAGGPYEQYF. The CDR3 DNA reads as TGTGCCAGCAGCTTCCGAGCGGGGGGCCCCTACGAGCAGTACTTC.

This clonotype was detected ten times or more. The chain employs TRBV19 and TRBJ2-4, with TRBD1 identical over 9 bases. V lost 5 bases, J lost 2 bases, and 10 bases stayed unmatched. CDR3 size: 17 residues. Germline V gives CDR1 LNHDA, CDR2 SQIVND (reference sequence). CDR3 amino acids: CASSPRTGAPSKNIQYF. The CDR3 DNA is TGTGCCAGTAGTCCTCGGACAGGGGCCCCATCCAAAAACATTCAGTACTTC.

This clonotype was recorded many times. V is TRBV30 and J is TRBJ2-5; TRBD2 matches at 8 bases. The CDR3 spans 15 residues. Germline trimming cut 1 base from V and 6 bases from J; bases unmatched to any gene: 10. Germline loops: CDR1 GTSNPN, CDR2 SVGIG (reference sequence). This CDR3 is CAWSGRAGVGQTQYF. The CDR3 DNA is TGTGCCTGGAGTGGACGAGCGGGAGTGGGACAGACCCAGTACTTC.

With respect to this clonotype: Since a much larger clone is just one base distant, this may be a read error. V is TRBV18 and J is TRBJ1-1, with unresolved D. The CDR3 runs to 15 residues. Germline V gene sequence: CDR1 KGHSH, CDR2 LQKENI. The ends were cut back, 2 bases at V and 0 bases at J, with 10 bases in the middle. As DNA, the CDR3 is TGTGCCAGCTCACCATCAGACGACATGAACACTGAAGCTTTCTTT. It specifies CASSPSDDMNTEAFF.

Many counts were recorded for this clonotype. The CDR3 coding sequence is TGTGCCAGCAGCCTTCTAGGAGCGGCCAAAAACATTCAGTACTTC. Its protein is CASSLLGAAKNIQYF. V usage is TRBV27 and J usage is TRBJ2-4; D is unresolved. Trimming cost V 6 bases and J 1 base, with 13 bases left between them. Germline CDR1 reads MNHEY; CDR2 reads SMNVEV (reference sequence). This CDR3 spans 15 amino acids.

This clonotype came up a few times. The CDR3 is CASSLGGARTLTQYF. The CDR3 nucleotides are TGTGCCAGCAGCTTAGGTGGGGCCCGAACTCTTACCCAGTACTTC. V gene TRBV7-2 combines with J gene TRBJ2-5; tentative D call: TRBD1 (5 bases). The V gene's germline CDR1 is SGHTA and CDR2 FQGNSA. This CDR3 has 15 amino acids. V was shortened by 1 base and J by 8 bases, with 17 bases between the two germline ends.

This clonotype occurred many times. The V gene is TRBV6-6, the J gene TRBJ1-4; D remains ambiguous. The germline gives CDR1 MNHNY, CDR2 SVGAGI (reference sequence). The length of the CDR3 is 11 residues. The CDR3 sequence is CAHGNDEKLFF. As DNA, the CDR3 is TGTGCTCACGGGAATGACGAAAAACTGTTTTTT.

The gene calls are TRBV7-2 and TRBJ2-3; D may be TRBD1 (6 bases). This CDR3 spans 14 amino acids. V was cut by 5 bases and J by 2 bases, with 11 bases left in between. CDR1 is SGHTA, CDR2 FQGNSA, per germline. CDR3 nucleotides: TGTGCCAGCAGCCGGGACAAGACCACAGATACGCAGTATTTT. Its translation is CASSRDKTTDTQYF.

This clonotype appeared many times. This chain connects TRBV6-2 or TRBV6-3 to TRBJ1-1; D possibly corresponds to TRBD1 (5 bases). The CDR3 covers 13 residues. The V gene lost 6 bases and the J gene lost 4 bases, with 12 bases spanning the gap. Per the germline V gene, CDR1 is MNHEY and CDR2 is SVGEGT. CDR3 sequence: CASRPGPATEAFF. DNA for the CDR3: TGTGCCAGCAGGCCAGGGCCGGCCACTGAAGCTTTCTTT.

In this sample, this clonotype turned up a few times. The V and J genes are TRBV20-1 and TRBJ2-3; a weak D match, TRBD2 (5 bases). With 1 base removed from V and 2 bases from J, the gap between germline ends came to 13 bases. CDR1 is DFQATT and CDR2 is SNEGSKA in the germline V gene (reference sequence). This CDR3 spans 15 amino acids. CDR3 in DNA: TGCAGTGCTAGAGGAGCTGGAGGCAACACAGATACGCAGTATTTT. The encoded protein is CSARGAGGNTDTQYF.

The chain uses TRBV28 and TRBJ1-5, with D possibly TRBD1 on 5 matching bases. The V end was cut by 5 bases, the J end by 0 bases, with 11 bases between. The CDR3 runs to 15 residues. Germline V CDR1 and CDR2: MDHEN, SYDVKM. CDR3 protein: CASSPQDVSNQPQHF. Here the CDR3 DNA reads TGTGCCAGCAGTCCACAGGACGTTAGCAATCAGCCCCAGCATTTT.

This clonotype occurred a few times. The chain employs TRBV7-6 and TRBJ2-2; no firm D call. The CDR3 spans 14 residues. Trimming removed 5 bases at V and 1 base at J, with 8 bases between. From germline, CDR1 is SGHVS and CDR2 FNYEAQ. The CDR3 reads CASSPSVNTGELFF. As DNA, the CDR3 is TGTGCCAGCAGCCCCTCGGTGAACACCGGGGAGCTGTTTTTT.